This TCR beta chain was retrieved from a study of cytomegalovirus exposure and HLA in healthy donors. General study findings and limits: Rates of TCR association differed by HLA locus in a later analysis, with DRB1 highest and HLA-C lowest. A later analysis found common viral pathogens apparently linked to several of the most significant clusters. Later work found most CMV-associated TCR beta chains apparently HLA-restricted.

The PCR contained 60 Vbeta and 13 Jbeta primers. Some clones are missing from TCRdb's copy, which holds only in-frame ones; the method was immunoSEQ multiplex PCR. Its listing shows roughly 100,000 clones. There were likely unrecorded immune exposures, though donors were nominally healthy when sampled. As to this clone: Its specificity is unknown.

V dropped 6 bases and J dropped 5; count of bases not matched to a gene: 6. Looked up from germline, CDR1 is SGHRS and CDR2 is YFSETQ. The CDR3 totals 14 residues. This sequence joins TRBV5-1 and TRBJ2-3, with TRBD2 matching over 10 bases. Sequencing was carried out using PBMCs. The sequence derives from a middle-aged man in good health and CMV-seronegative. This CDR3 reads CASMLAGARDTQYF. The CDR3, as DNA: TGCGCCAGCATGCTAGCGGGGGCAAGAGATACGCAGTATTTT.